The rows below give T cell receptor beta chains drawn from one sample of a study of molecular identifiers for immune sequencing clone quantification. Each CDR3 protein is one row after TCRdb ran MiXCR on the PCR reads. The repertoire holds 23,000 or so distinct CDR3 sequences, with roughly 18% as singletons. Sequencing was performed on naive CD8+ T cells from blood, with Jurkat cell RNA spiked in. The receptors come from a human donor in good health. Some libraries in this study had Jurkat cell RNA spiked in. Each CDR3 is given with its conserved first and last residue. D genes are given only for firm matches. The size field is filled for only some rows; it gives once, few, many or a size class.

>many|.|TRBJ1-1|TRBV6-2/TRBV6-3
TGTGCCAGCAGTCGCCTTACAGAGAACACTGAAGCTTTCTTT
CASSRLTENTEAFF
>many|TRBD2|TRBJ2-7|TRBV4-3
TGCGCCAGCAGCCAAGATCGGACTAGCCCCCACGAGCAGTACTTC
CASSQDRTSPHEQYF
>many|.|TRBJ2-7|TRBV28
TGTGCCAGCAGACTAGCCCACCTCGGCTACGAGCAGTACTTC
CASRLAHLGYEQYF
>medium-sized|.|TRBJ1-1|TRBV29-1
TGCAGCTTGCTCGAGCTTTCGGGGAACACTGAAGCTTTCTTT
CSLLELSGNTEAFF
>many|TRBD2|TRBJ2-7|TRBV6-2/TRBV6-3
TGTGCCAGCAGTTACTCAGGCGGGAGCACCTCCGAGCAGTACTTC
CASSYSGGSTSEQYF
>many|TRBD2|TRBJ2-3|TRBV10-2
TGCGCCAGCGGGGGACTAGCGGGGGGCAGGGATACGCAGTATTTT
CASGGLAGGRDTQYF
>.|TRBD2|TRBJ2-7|TRBV6-5
TGTGCCAGCACTCCCGGACTAGCGCTAGAGCAGTACTTC
CASTPGLALEQYF
>many|TRBD1|TRBJ2-7|TRBV20-1
TGCAGTGCTAGAGATCCTTCCGACAGGGGAAGCTACGAGCAGTACTTC
CSARDPSDRGSYEQYF
>.|TRBD2|TRBJ2-5|TRBV24-1
TGTGCCACCAGTGATAGGACTAGCGGGAGCCAGAGTGAGACCCAGTACTTC
CATSDRTSGSQSETQYF
>many|.|TRBJ2-5|TRBV11-2
TGTGCCAGCAACGACCGGCCTATGGGCCAAGAGACCCAGTACTTC
CASNDRPMGQETQYF
>many|.|TRBJ1-5|TRBV5-5
TGTGCCAGCAGCCGCGAAGGACAATGGGGTCAGCCCCAGCATTTT
CASSREGQWGQPQHF
>many|TRBD1|TRBJ2-7|TRBV19
TGTGCCAGTAGGGACAGGGGCGCCTACGAGCAGTACTTC
CASRDRGAYEQYF
>many|TRBD2|TRBJ2-7|TRBV29-1
TGCAGCGTTGAAGATCGGGGGGGGGTTTACGAGCAGTACTTC
CSVEDRGGVYEQYF
>.|.|TRBJ2-1|TRBV5-5
TGTGCCAGCAGCCCGGAGAGCTCCTACAATGAGCAGTTCTTC
CASSPESSYNEQFF
>many|.|TRBJ2-7|TRBV4-1
TGCGCCAGCAGCCCTGCAGGGATCGAGCAGTACTTC
CASSPAGIEQYF
>.|.|TRBJ2-7|TRBV27
TGTGCCAGCAGTTCAGGGAGCTACGAGCAGTCCTTC
CASSSGSYEQSF
>.|TRBD2|TRBJ2-3|TRBV20-1
TGCAGTGCTAGGAGGACTAGCGGGGGGGAAATAGATACGCAGTATTTT
CSARRTSGGEIDTQYF
>many|.|TRBJ2-7|TRBV5-1
TGCGCCAGCAGCTTGGGTACCCGGTTCTACGAGCAGTACTTC
CASSLGTRFYEQYF
>.|.|TRBJ1-1|TRBV20-1
TGCAGTGCTTCACACGGGAGGTACACTGAAGCTTTCTTT
CSASHGRYTEAFF
>many|.|TRBJ2-7|TRBV7-9
TGTGCCAGCAGCTCGGACGGCTACGAGCAGTACTTC
CASSSDGYEQYF
>many|.|TRBJ2-3|TRBV28
TGTGCCAGCAGCCGCTTTGGCGGCCCAACAGATACGCAGTATTTT
CASSRFGGPTDTQYF
>many|TRBD1|TRBJ1-5|TRBV12-5
TGTGCTAGTGGTCAAACAGGGGTAGGGGGCAATCAGCCCCAGCATTTT
CASGQTGVGGNQPQHF
>many|.|TRBJ2-7|TRBV28
TGTGCCATAAACGGCCCCGCCTACGAGCAGTACTTC
CAINGPAYEQYF
>many|.|TRBJ2-7|TRBV6-5
TGTGCCAGCAGTTACTCGACAGATGCCGCCGAGCAGTACTTC
CASSYSTDAAEQYF
>many|TRBD1|TRBJ1-2|TRBV19
TGTGCCAGTAGTCCCTCCGGGACAGACTACACCTTC
CASSPSGTDYTF
>many|.|TRBJ1-5|TRBV4-1
TGCGCCAGCAGCCAAGATGCGGTTGCGGGGGGTCAGCCCCAGCATTTT
CASSQDAVAGGQPQHF
>many|TRBD1|TRBJ1-1|TRBV5-1
TGCGCCAGCAGCTTGGACAGGGGGATTACTGAAGCTTTCTTT
CASSLDRGITEAFF
>.|.|TRBJ1-1|TRBV9
TGTGCCAGCAGTTCGGACAACACTGAAGCTTTCTTT
CASSSDNTEAFF
>many|.|TRBJ2-1|TRBV4-3
TGCGCCAGCAGCCAAGATTTAATGAGCTCCTACAATGAGCAGTTCTTC
CASSQDLMSSYNEQFF
>many|TRBD2|TRBJ2-3|TRBV6-2/TRBV6-3
TGTGCCAGCAGCTCAACTAGCGGGCCCACAGATACGCAGTATTTT
CASSSTSGPTDTQYF
>many|.|TRBJ1-1|TRBV12-3/TRBV12-4
TGTGCCAGCAGTTCTACGCAGAACTCTGAAGCTTTCTTT
CASSSTQNSEAFF
>.|.|TRBJ2-6|TRBV19
TGTGCCAGTAGTCACGGGGGCCTGTCTGGGGCCAACGTCCTGACTTTC
CASSHGGLSGANVLTF
>medium-sized|.|TRBJ1-1|TRBV29-1
TGCAGCGTTGAATCTTTTATACATCCGGGGCAAACCACTGAAGCTTTCTTT
CSVESFIHPGQTTEAFF
>many|TRBD1|TRBJ2-5|TRBV7-9
TGTGCCAGCAGCCGGGACAGCCAAGAGACCCAGTACTTC
CASSRDSQETQYF
>many|TRBD1|TRBJ1-5|TRBV4-1
TGCGCCAGCAGCCGGGGGACAGGGGTCTTCAATCAGCCCCAGCATTTT
CASSRGTGVFNQPQHF
>many|.|TRBJ2-4|TRBV4-3
TGCGCCAGCAGCCAAGTCCGCTTAGGGGGCGGGAGTGTGTCCAAAAACATTCAGTACTTC
CASSQVRLGGGSVSKNIQYF
>many|TRBD1|TRBJ1-1|TRBV29-1
TGCAGCGTTGCGGGACAGGGTAGCACTGAAGCTTTCTTT
CSVAGQGSTEAFF
>.|.|TRBJ2-7|TRBV5-3
TGTGCCAGCAGCTTGGAGACGCCTAAGTCCGACGAGCAGTACTTC
CASSLETPKSDEQYF
>.|.|TRBJ2-7|TRBV4-3
TGCGCCAGCAGCCAAGGGTGGGGCGGCCTAACGGCCTACGAGCGGTACTTC
CASSQGWGGLTAYERYF
>many|.|TRBJ1-3|TRBV2
TGTGCCAGCAGTGCCGCAAGCTCTGGAAACACCATATATTTT
CASSAASSGNTIYF
>many|TRBD2|TRBJ2-3|TRBV20-1
TGCAGTGCTCCCGGGACTAGTAGTCCCGCAGATACGCAGTATTTT
CSAPGTSSPADTQYF
>many|.|TRBJ1-5|TRBV5-1
TGCGCCAGCAGCTTGGCACCAAATCAGCCCCAGCATTTT
CASSLAPNQPQHF
>many|.|TRBJ2-3|TRBV10-3
TGTGCCATCAGTGAGTCGGCGGGGGCTGGGAAGACAGATACGCAGTATTTT
CAISESAGAGKTDTQYF
>medium-sized|.|TRBJ2-7|TRBV7-9
TGTGCCAGCAGCTATCCGGGTCTTGAAGCCTTC
CASSYPGLEAF
>many|.|TRBJ1-1|TRBV25-1
TGTGCCAGCAGCTTGGGAAAGAACACTGAAGCTTTCTTT
CASSLGKNTEAFF